Listed below are T cell receptor beta chains from one sample, sequenced in a study of control samples from healthy donors and cancer patients. The repertoire was sequenced with immunoSEQ multiplex PCR; TCRdb's copy has only in-frame clones and lacks some. The sample includes 100,000 to 120,000 clones, approximately 88% seen only once; the top ten take around 3.5%. The sample comprised PBMCs. The source of these receptors is a woman aged 60 to 75 with lung cancer. CDR3s include the opening cysteine and the closing phenylalanine or tryptophan. Each record gives: D gene, V gene, J gene, CDR3 length, CDR3 protein. D genes are given only for firm matches.

D: .; V: TRBV30; J: TRBJ2-7; length: 12; CDR3: CAWSEGKYEQYF
D: .; V: TRBV27; J: TRBJ1-2; length: 14; CDR3: CASTPTGTGNGYTF
D: TRBD1; V: TRBV15; J: TRBJ1-4; length: 20; CDR3: CATTSLSGGGGWSKGEKLFF
D: TRBD1; V: TRBV5-1; J: TRBJ2-2; length: 17; CDR3: CASSLGQGGFNTGELFF
D: .; V: TRBV7-8; J: TRBJ1-4; length: 14; CDR3: CASSPSRTNEKLFF
D: .; V: TRBV4-2; J: TRBJ1-2; length: 16; CDR3: CASSQESGSQLYGYTF
D: .; V: TRBV7-9; J: TRBJ1-1; length: 14; CDR3: CASSFQGENTEAFF
D: TRBD1; V: TRBV7-8; J: TRBJ1-2; length: 17; CDR3: CASSLSGGTGSNYGYTF
D: .; V: TRBV18; J: TRBJ2-2; length: 14; CDR3: CASSGGADTGELFF
D: .; V: TRBV14; J: TRBJ2-3; length: 20; CDR3: CASSRETPGWLGGGTDTQYF
D: .; V: TRBV24-1; J: TRBJ2-3; length: 15; CDR3: CATSDLQSITDTQYF
D: TRBD1; V: TRBV9; J: TRBJ1-1; length: 16; CDR3: CASSVARTGGSTEAFF
D: .; V: TRBV10-3; J: TRBJ2-2; length: 16; CDR3: CAITPSFTIDTGELFF
D: .; V: TRBV30; J: TRBJ1-1; length: 12; CDR3: CAWSRMNTEAFF
D: .; V: TRBV12-3/TRBV12-4; J: TRBJ1-2; length: 13; CDR3: CASSLGQNYGYTF
D: .; V: TRBV4-1; J: TRBJ2-1; length: 12; CDR3: CASSQAGAKQFF
D: TRBD1; V: TRBV19; J: TRBJ1-3; length: 14; CDR3: CASRTGYPGNTIYF
D: .; V: TRBV4-3; J: TRBJ2-3; length: 13; CDR3: CASSQAYGDTQYF
D: .; V: TRBV24-1; J: TRBJ1-1; length: 11; CDR3: CATSDNTEAFF
D: .; V: TRBV18; J: TRBJ2-1; length: 16; CDR3: CASSPQRGIEVDEQFF
D: TRBD1; V: TRBV5-8; J: TRBJ1-5; length: 17; CDR3: CASSLRTGGNSNQPQHF
D: .; V: TRBV5-6; J: TRBJ2-7; length: 16; CDR3: CASSFWGNSEAYEQYF
D: .; V: TRBV4-1; J: TRBJ1-5; length: 16; CDR3: CASSQDAVRSNQPQHF
D: .; V: TRBV11-2; J: TRBJ1-1; length: 14; CDR3: CASSLSGVDTEAFF
D: .; V: TRBV19; J: TRBJ1-4; length: 15; CDR3: CASRNGVGTGEKLFF
D: .; V: TRBV5-1; J: TRBJ2-7; length: 13; CDR3: CASSSPNAYEQYF
D: TRBD2; V: TRBV6-2/TRBV6-3; J: TRBJ2-5; length: 14; CDR3: CASSQTGTSGGQYF
D: .; V: TRBV5-1; J: TRBJ2-3; length: 15; CDR3: CASSSQRTSTDTQYF
D: TRBD1; V: TRBV29-1; J: TRBJ1-1; length: 13; CDR3: CSVEDRGNTEAFF
D: TRBD2; V: TRBV12-3/TRBV12-4; J: TRBJ2-7; length: 13; CDR3: CASKASGRGEQYF
D: .; V: TRBV19; J: TRBJ1-5; length: 14; CDR3: CASSMGGEGQPQHF
D: .; V: TRBV29-1; J: TRBJ2-3; length: 14; CDR3: CSSQKATGPDTQYF
D: .; V: TRBV11-2; J: TRBJ1-1; length: 14; CDR3: CASSFPPENTEAFF
D: .; V: TRBV14; J: TRBJ1-4; length: 13; CDR3: CASSQEGRPPSFF
D: TRBD2; V: TRBV28; J: TRBJ2-7; length: 14; CDR3: CASSTSVETYEQYF
D: TRBD2; V: TRBV5-1; J: TRBJ2-1; length: 19; CDR3: CASSLGLAGGRRPHNEQFF
D: TRBD2; V: TRBV9; J: TRBJ2-1; length: 15; CDR3: CASSLTSDSYNEQFF
D: TRBD2; V: TRBV3-1/TRBV3-2; J: TRBJ2-7; length: 14; CDR3: CASSETSAGVVQYF
D: TRBD2; V: TRBV7-9; J: TRBJ2-2; length: 18; CDR3: CASSPRGLAGARGGELFF
D: .; V: TRBV3-1/TRBV3-2; J: TRBJ1-1; length: 12; CDR3: CASSPGRLEAFF
D: TRBD1; V: TRBV11-1; J: TRBJ1-1; length: 15; CDR3: CASRQRRTGNTEAFF
D: .; V: TRBV5-1; J: TRBJ1-1; length: 15; CDR3: CASSQRTVESAEAFF
D: .; V: TRBV4-1; J: TRBJ2-7; length: 13; CDR3: CASSQAMGSEQYF
D: .; V: TRBV7-9; J: TRBJ1-5; length: 17; CDR3: CASSRVGVNPSNQPQHF
D: .; V: TRBV24-1; J: TRBJ2-1; length: 13; CDR3: CATESGWGNEQFF